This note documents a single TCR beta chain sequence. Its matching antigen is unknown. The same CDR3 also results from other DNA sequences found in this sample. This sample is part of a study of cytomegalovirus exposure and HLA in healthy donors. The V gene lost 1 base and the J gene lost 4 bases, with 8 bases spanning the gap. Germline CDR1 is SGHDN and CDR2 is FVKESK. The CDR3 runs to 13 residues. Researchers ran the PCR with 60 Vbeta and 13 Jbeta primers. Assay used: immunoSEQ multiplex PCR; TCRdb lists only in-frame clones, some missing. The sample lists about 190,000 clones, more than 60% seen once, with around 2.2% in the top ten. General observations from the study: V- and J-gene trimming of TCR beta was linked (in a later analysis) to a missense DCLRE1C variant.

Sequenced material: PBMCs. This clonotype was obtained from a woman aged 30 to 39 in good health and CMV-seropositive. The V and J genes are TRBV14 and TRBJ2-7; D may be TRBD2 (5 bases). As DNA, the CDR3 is TGTGCCAGCAGCCAAGTGGGGAGATACGAGCAGTACTTC. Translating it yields CASSQVGRYEQYF. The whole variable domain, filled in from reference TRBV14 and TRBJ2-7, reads EAGVTQFPSHSVIEKGQTVTLRCDPISGHDNLYWYRRVMGKEIKFLLHFVKESKQDESGMPNNRFLAERTGGTYSTLKVQPAELEDSGVYFCASSQVGRYEQYFGPGTRLTVT.